This is a list of T cell receptor beta chains from one sample in a study of T cell responses to AZD1222 COVID-19 vaccine. Sequencing was performed with immunoSEQ multiplex PCR; in TCRdb, only in-frame clones are kept and a portion is missing. The table records about 110,000 clones, about 88% of them present only once. This specimen was peripheral blood, taken on day 0 of AZD1222 vaccination. These receptors originate from an adult in good health. The CDR3 runs from the conserved cysteine through the conserved F or W. The D gene is left open where the match is weak. For some rows the clone size is stated as once, few or many, or as a class when expanded; others skip it.

>TRBV4-1|TRBJ1-5|once|TRBD1
TGCGCCAGCAGCCAAGGACAGGGGGCAAGTCAGCCCCAGCATTTT
CASSQGQGASQPQHF
>TRBV25-1|TRBJ1-1|NA|NA
TGTGCCAGCCGAACGGGCCCGGACGGGACTGAAGCTTTCTTT
CASRTGPDGTEAFF
>TRBV19|TRBJ2-1|NA|TRBD2
TGTGCCACCCAAGCGGGAGTGTCGTACAATGAGCAGTTCTTC
CATQAGVSYNEQFF
>TRBV5-4|TRBJ1-2|once|TRBD1
TGTGCCAGCAGCCGACAGGGGGTAAACTATGGCTACACCTTC
CASSRQGVNYGYTF
>TRBV6-2/TRBV6-3|TRBJ1-1|once|NA
TGTGCCAGCAGTTATACGAGGAACACTGAAGCTTTCTTT
CASSYTRNTEAFF
>TRBV2|TRBJ2-1|NA|TRBD1
TGTGCCAGCAGTGAAAGGACAGGATTGGTCAATGAGCAGTTCTTC
CASSERTGLVNEQFF
>TRBV14|TRBJ1-2|once|NA
TGTGCCAGCAGACGAGGGGGAGGACGCCCTTATGGCTACACCTTC
CASRRGGGRPYGYTF
>TRBV28|TRBJ1-4|NA|NA
TGTGCCAGCAGTGGGACGGACGACTTTAATGAAAAACTGTTTTTT
CASSGTDDFNEKLFF
>TRBV4-2|TRBJ2-3|NA|TRBD2
TGTGCCAGCAGCCTCGATGTCGGGGGGGCCGATACGCAGTATTTT
CASSLDVGGADTQYF
>TRBV2|TRBJ2-7|NA|TRBD1
TGTGCCAGCAGAAGGGACAGGGTCGGGAACGAGCAGTACTTC
CASRRDRVGNEQYF
>TRBV4-2|TRBJ2-1|NA|NA
TGTGCCAGCAGCCAAGATCTTACAGCGTACAATGAGCAGTTCTTC
CASSQDLTAYNEQFF
>TRBV5-1|TRBJ1-1|NA|NA
TGCGCCAGCAGCTTGGGAGGGTACCACACTGAAGCTTTCTTT
CASSLGGYHTEAFF
>TRBV9|TRBJ1-2|NA|NA
TGTGCCAGCAGCGTAGGCGGGTCCTATGGCTACACCTTC
CASSVGGSYGYTF
>TRBV5-1|TRBJ2-1|NA|NA
TGCGCCAGCAGCTTGGTGTTAGGTAATAACAATGAGCAGTTCTTC
CASSLVLGNNNEQFF
>TRBV11-2|TRBJ2-1|once|TRBD1
TGTGCCAGCAGCCTCGACAGGGGGCAGTACAATGAGCAGTTCTTC
CASSLDRGQYNEQFF
>TRBV6-5|TRBJ2-3|NA|NA
TGTGCCAGCAGTTCGGGGGGCGTTAGCACAGATACGCAGTATTTT
CASSSGGVSTDTQYF
>TRBV7-3|TRBJ2-1|NA|NA
TGTGCCAGCAGCTTAAGGCCAGGCTACAATGAGCAGTTCTTC
CASSLRPGYNEQFF
>TRBV9|TRBJ2-1|NA|NA
TGTGCCAGCAGCGCACCAGACAGAGAGGAGCAGTTCTTC
CASSAPDREEQFF